The T cell receptor (beta chain) described here comes from a study of T-cell memory formation after mild COVID-19. This clonotype occurred a few times. TCRdb itself ran the 5' RACE reads through MiXCR, one entry per CDR3 protein. The data hold a few hundred thousand distinct CDR3 sequences, with 20% observed a single time. CDR1 and CDR2 (germline): SGHTA, FQGNSA. This CDR3 has 17 amino acids. V was shortened by 8 bases and J by 0 bases, with 17 bases between the two germline ends. The chain recombines TRBV7-2 with TRBJ2-6; TRBD2 might be the D (7 bases). The source is a young man who had mild COVID-19 (a few samples of this study predate the infection). Cell type and time point are not known. The material sequenced was PBMCs or a T cell subset sorted from them (not recorded which). The CDR3 sequence is CASRERRGLSGANVLTF. The CDR3 region has the DNA TGTGCCAGCCGAGAACGGCGGGGGCTCTCTGGGGCCAACGTCCTGACTTTC. Drawing the rest from reference TRBV7-2 and TRBJ2-6, the complete variable domain is GAGVSQSPSNKVTEKGKDVELRCDPISGHTALYWYRQSLGQGLEFLIYFQGNSAPDKSGLPSDRFSAERTGGSVSTLTIQRTQQEDSAVYLCASRERRGLSGANVLTFGAGSRLTVL.